The T cell receptor beta chain under discussion was sequenced for a study of tumor-infiltrating lymphocytes in primary liver carcinoma. Notes on this clonotype: It may be a read error: a sequence one base away is much more abundant.

cDNA specific to TCR beta was made from 500 ng of total RNA, with a constant-region primer employed for priming. Amplification in three nested multiplex PCR rounds with slightly modified ARM-PCR gave rise to TCR beta libraries. Amplification in the first two PCR rounds was performed using TRBV1-TRBV30 forward primers and a C-beta reverse primer for approximately 10 cycles each. TCRdb ran MiXCR on the multiplex PCR reads and lists one entry per CDR3 protein. Of about 74,000 distinct CDR3 sequences listed, over 60% were seen once; the top ten hold around 30%. Germline V CDR1 and CDR2: SEHNR, FQNEAQ (reference sequence). This CDR3 region has 14 residues. Trimming left V 2 bases short and J 8 bases short, with 13 bases between. Joint extraction of RNA and DNA used 20-30 mg of bulk tissue that was unsorted.

Sequenced: liver tumor tissue from sampling region 4. Subset indicated: tumor region T4, right-lateral pole. The source is a man between 40 and 49 years old with primary liver carcinoma and hepatitis B virus infection. The V call is TRBV7-9, the J call TRBJ2-1; D is possibly TRBD2 (5 bases). CDR3 in DNA: TGTGCCAGCAGCTTAATAGCGAGAGCCGATGAGCAGTTCTTC. Its protein product is CASSLIARADEQFF.